Listed below are T cell receptor beta chains from one sample, sequenced in a study of regulatory T cells in long-lasting Graves disease. TCRdb analysed the multiplex PCR reads with MiXCR anew, one entry per CDR3 protein. In the table there are about 470,000 distinct CDR3 sequences, more than 13% of which are singletons. These data also featured in a second study, about T cells in Graves' hyperthyroidism and ophthalmopathy.

Sequencing used peripheral blood mononuclear cells (PBMCs), obtained at new diagnosis, from a patient treated with antithyroid drugs. These receptor sequences come from a woman aged 25 to 39 with Graves disease. Each CDR3 is given with its conserved first and last residue. A D gene is named only where the DNA matches it firmly. Clone size is given for some rows only: seen once, a few or many times, or a class if the clone is expanded.

V	J	D	size	length	DNA	CDR3
TRBV5-5	TRBJ2-2	TRBD2	-	14	TGTGCCAGCCGTGGGCCGGGGGGGGACCGCGAGCTGTTTTTT	CASRGPGGDRELFF
TRBV15	TRBJ2-5	-	many	15	TGTGCCACCAGCAGAGATCTCGGACAGCAAGAGACCCAGTACTTC	CATSRDLGQQETQYF
TRBV6-5	TRBJ1-1	-	-	13	TGTGCCAGCAGTTACACAGGTTTTGGGTCAGCTTTCTTT	CASSYTGFGSAFF
TRBV6-1	TRBJ2-7	TRBD1	many	15	TGTGCCAGCAGTCACACCGGGACAGGTTCCTACGAGCAGTACTTC	CASSHTGTGSYEQYF
TRBV24-1	TRBJ1-1	-	few	14	TGTGCCACCAGTGACCCGGCCCGGACAGCTGAAGCTTTCTTT	CATSDPARTAEAFF
TRBV7-6	TRBJ2-1	-	-	12	TGTGCCAGCAGCTTCTCTGGGACTGAGCAGTTCTTC	CASSFSGTEQFF
TRBV29-1	TRBJ2-3	-	few	12	TGCAGCATAGAAGGGGTGGCAGATACGCAGTATTTT	CSIEGVADTQYF
TRBV7-8	TRBJ2-2	-	-	14	TGTGCCAGCACCGACTTCACAGGGCCCGGGGAGCTGTTTTTT	CASTDFTGPGELFF
TRBV24-1	TRBJ2-3	TRBD1	-	13	TGTGCCACCAACGGACAGGGCACAGATACGCAGTATTTT	CATNGQGTDTQYF
TRBV4-2	TRBJ2-3	-	few	13	TGTGCCAGCAGCCAAGAGCAACCAGATACGCAGTATTTT	CASSQEQPDTQYF
TRBV4-1	TRBJ1-1	TRBD1	many	15	TGCGCCAGCAGCCAAGTGGGGACAGGGGTCACTGAAGCTTTCTTT	CASSQVGTGVTEAFF
TRBV11-2	TRBJ2-5	-	many	13	TGTGCCAGCAGCAATGCGGCCGCAGAGACCCAGTACTTC	CASSNAAAETQYF
TRBV6-2/TRBV6-3	TRBJ2-3	-	many	19	TGTGCCAGCATTCTCACCCGGGACTCCACTCTCTTCTACACAGATACGCAGTATTTT	CASILTRDSTLFYTDTQYF
TRBV12-3/TRBV12-4	TRBJ2-7	-	many	16	TGTGCCAGCAGTTTTATCGGTGGACCCAACCCTTACGAGCAGTACTTC	CASSFIGGPNPYEQYF
TRBV30	TRBJ2-1	TRBD1	many	15	TGTGCCTGGAGGGAATGGGACAGGGAATACAATGAGCAGTTCTTC	CAWREWDREYNEQFF
TRBV20-1	TRBJ1-5	TRBD1	-	15	TGCAGTGCTAGGTTACAGGGGGGGGCCAATCAGCCCCAGCATTTT	CSARLQGGANQPQHF
TRBV6-2/TRBV6-3	TRBJ2-1	-	many	13	TGTGCCAGCAGTCAAAACCGGGCCAAGGAGCAGTTCTTC	CASSQNRAKEQFF
TRBV7-3	TRBJ2-1	TRBD2	many	17	TGTGCCAGCAGCATACTACCCGGACTAGCGGAGGGGGGTGAGCAGTTCTTC	CASSILPGLAEGGEQFF
TRBV20-1	TRBJ2-7	-	many	14	TGCAGTGCTAGCCCTAGGGGGAGCCGGTACGAGCAGTACTTC	CSASPRGSRYEQYF
TRBV11-2	TRBJ1-1	-	many	16	TGTGCCAGCAGCTTACGCAGGGTTGCTGCGGGTACTGAAGCTTTCTTT	CASSLRRVAAGTEAFF
TRBV11-3	TRBJ2-2	TRBD2	many	16	TGTGCCAGCAGCCCTATAGCGGGAGGGGTCACCGGGGAGCTGTTTTTT	CASSPIAGGVTGELFF
TRBV6-2/TRBV6-3	TRBJ2-3	TRBD1	-	16	TGTGCCAGCAGTGGAGACAGGGGGCCCTCCACAGATACGCAGTATTTT	CASSGDRGPSTDTQYF
TRBV7-9	TRBJ2-3	-	many	16	TGTGCCAGCAGCACCCCAGCGGAAACTAGCACAGATACGCAGTATTTT	CASSTPAETSTDTQYF
TRBV6-2/TRBV6-3	TRBJ2-7	-	many	15	TGTGCCAGCAGTTACCCGACTCCGAGGGCCTACGAGCAGTACTTC	CASSYPTPRAYEQYF
TRBV15	TRBJ2-7	-	many	13	TGTGCCACCAGCAGAGGCTGGGGCTACGAGCAGTACTTC	CATSRGWGYEQYF